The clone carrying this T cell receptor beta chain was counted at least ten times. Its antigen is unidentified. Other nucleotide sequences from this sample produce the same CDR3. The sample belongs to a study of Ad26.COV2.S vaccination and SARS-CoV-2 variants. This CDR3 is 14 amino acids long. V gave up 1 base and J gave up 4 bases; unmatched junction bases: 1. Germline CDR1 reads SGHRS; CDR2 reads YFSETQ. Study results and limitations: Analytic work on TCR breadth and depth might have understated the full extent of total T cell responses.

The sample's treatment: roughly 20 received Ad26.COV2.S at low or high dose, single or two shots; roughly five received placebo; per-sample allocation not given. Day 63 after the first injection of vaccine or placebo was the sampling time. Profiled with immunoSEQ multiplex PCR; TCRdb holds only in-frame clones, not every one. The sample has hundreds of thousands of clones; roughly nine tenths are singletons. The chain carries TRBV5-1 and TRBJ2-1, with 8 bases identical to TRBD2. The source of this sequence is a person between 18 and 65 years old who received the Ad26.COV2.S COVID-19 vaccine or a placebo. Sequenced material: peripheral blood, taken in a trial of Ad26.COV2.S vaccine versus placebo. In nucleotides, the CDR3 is TGCGCCAGCAGCTTGACTAGCGGATACAATGAGCAGTTCTTC. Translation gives CASSLTSGYNEQFF.